Following are 2 T cell receptor beta chains from one sample sequenced in a study of PD-L1 blockade in urothelial cancer. Using immunoSEQ multiplex PCR, the repertoire was profiled, and TCRdb retains in-frame clones only, with some absent. The repertoire has around 86,000 clones, about 85% of them found once; the top ten carry approximately 6.7%. Documented time point: pretreatment peripheral blood. Sequencing was performed on PBMCs, taken around atezolizumab (anti-PD-L1) treatment. These receptors all stem from a man in his forties or fifties with urothelial cancer.

J is TRBJ1-4 and V is TRBV4-1, with D unresolved. V lost 1 base to trimming and J lost 3 bases, with 6 bases between them. This CDR3 spans 14 amino acids. Germline assignment: CDR1 MGHRA and CDR2 YSYEKL. In DNA, the CDR3 is TGCGCCAGCAGCCAAGGGGGAGCTAATGAAAAACTGTTTTTT. Its translation is CASSQGGANEKLFF.

This clone was observed once. This chain uses TRBV6-6 with TRBJ1-2; D gene uncertain. Germline V gives CDR1 MNHNY, CDR2 SVGAGI (reference sequence). Trimming pared 4 bases from V and 5 bases from J, leaving 8 bases between. The CDR3 length is 12 residues. The CDR3 spells CASSSILYGYTF. CDR3 bases: TGTGCCAGCAGTTCTATATTGTATGGCTACACCTTC.